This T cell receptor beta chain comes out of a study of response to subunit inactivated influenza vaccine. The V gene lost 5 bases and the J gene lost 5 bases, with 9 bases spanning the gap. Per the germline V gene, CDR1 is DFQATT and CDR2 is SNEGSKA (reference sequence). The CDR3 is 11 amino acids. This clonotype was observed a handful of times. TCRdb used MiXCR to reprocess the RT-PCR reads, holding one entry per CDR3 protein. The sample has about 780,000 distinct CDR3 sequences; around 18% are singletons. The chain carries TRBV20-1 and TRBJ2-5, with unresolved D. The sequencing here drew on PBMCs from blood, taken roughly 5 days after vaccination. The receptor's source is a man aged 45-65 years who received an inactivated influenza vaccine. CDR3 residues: CSALLSETQYF. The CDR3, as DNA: TGCAGTGCTCTATTAAGTGAGACCCAGTACTTC.